This is a list of T cell receptor beta chains from one sample in a study of cytomegalovirus exposure and HLA in healthy donors. Method: immunoSEQ multiplex PCR; TCRdb's copy keeps in-frame clones and lacks some. This sample has some 150,000 clones, with 65% to 85% found just once. Material for sequencing was PBMCs. The receptors were gathered from a woman aged 40 to 50 in good health and CMV-seropositive. CDR3s include the opening cysteine and the closing phenylalanine or tryptophan. A D gene is named only where the DNA matches it firmly. The size of a clone is reported for some rows only, either as once, few or many, or as a class for expanded clones.

DNA: TGTGCTAGTGGTTTGGTACGAGCGGGGGGGATGAGGCGGGATGAGCAGTTCTTC; CDR3: CASGLVRAGGMRRDEQFF; J: TRBJ2-1; D: TRBD2; size: few; V: TRBV12-5
DNA: TGTGCCAGCAGCTTGGGGCAGATTAGCAATCAGCCCCAGCATTTT; CDR3: CASSLGQISNQPQHF; J: TRBJ1-5; D: .; size: .; V: TRBV5-6
DNA: TGTGCCAGCAGTTTACTAGTTACAGATACGCAGTATTTT; CDR3: CASSLLVTDTQYF; J: TRBJ2-3; D: .; size: .; V: TRBV28
DNA: TGTGCCAGCAGCTTTCCGACTGAGAACAATGAGCAGTTCTTC; CDR3: CASSFPTENNEQFF; J: TRBJ2-1; D: .; size: .; V: TRBV7-2
DNA: TGTGCCAGCACTAGGACTAGCGGGGACTACAATGAGCAGTTCTTC; CDR3: CASTRTSGDYNEQFF; J: TRBJ2-1; D: TRBD2; size: .; V: TRBV9
DNA: TGTGCCAGCAGCCAAGATGGTCTAGCGGGGACCCCTCTCTACGAGCAGTATTTC; CDR3: CASSQDGLAGTPLYEQYF; J: TRBJ2-7; D: TRBD2; size: once; V: TRBV4-2
DNA: TGTGCCAGCTCACGAACGACCGGGACATCGAACACTGAAGCTTTCTTT; CDR3: CASSRTTGTSNTEAFF; J: TRBJ1-1; D: .; size: .; V: TRBV18
DNA: TGTGCCAGCAGTGTAGGGACAGGTCGGGCTGAAGCTTTCTTT; CDR3: CASSVGTGRAEAFF; J: TRBJ1-1; D: TRBD1; size: .; V: TRBV25-1
DNA: TGTGCCAGCAACGGGGGGCAAGCTTTCTTT; CDR3: CASNGGQAFF; J: TRBJ1-1; D: .; size: few; V: TRBV6-5
DNA: TGTGCCAGCAGCTTGGCCAGGCGGGGGGGCGGGGATACGCAGTATTTT; CDR3: CASSLARRGGGDTQYF; J: TRBJ2-3; D: TRBD2; size: .; V: TRBV5-4
DNA: TGTGCCAGTAGACAGGGCCTGAAGAACACTGAAGCTTTCTTT; CDR3: CASRQGLKNTEAFF; J: TRBJ1-1; D: .; size: .; V: TRBV19
DNA: TGTGCCAGCAGTTACGGGAGCGGGGGGAGGAATGAGCAGTTCTTC; CDR3: CASSYGSGGRNEQFF; J: TRBJ2-1; D: TRBD2; size: .; V: TRBV6-5
DNA: TGTGCCTGGAAATCAGGGTGGAGAGCTTTCTTT; CDR3: CAWKSGWRAFF; J: TRBJ1-1; D: .; size: .; V: TRBV30
DNA: TGTGCCAGCAGTGACCAGGGAGGCGGGGTCTACGAGCAGTACTTC; CDR3: CASSDQGGGVYEQYF; J: TRBJ2-7; D: .; size: .; V: TRBV2
DNA: TGTGCCAGCAGCCCAGGGTATAGGGGGACCCAGTACTTC; CDR3: CASSPGYRGTQYF; J: TRBJ2-5; D: .; size: .; V: TRBV2
DNA: TGTGCCAGCAGTCCGGGGGGGGCCGCGGAGACCCAGTACTTC; CDR3: CASSPGGAAETQYF; J: TRBJ2-5; D: TRBD2; size: .; V: TRBV7-2
DNA: TGTGCCAGCAGCCCAACCCAAAATCAGGCTGGCTACACCTTC; CDR3: CASSPTQNQAGYTF; J: TRBJ1-2; D: .; size: .; V: TRBV5-6
DNA: TGTGCCAGCAGAAGGAGCGGAGGCGGCACAGATACGCAGTATTTT; CDR3: CASRRSGGGTDTQYF; J: TRBJ2-3; D: .; size: .; V: TRBV2
DNA: TGTGCCAGCAGCTTAACCGGGTCGGTCTATGGCTACACCTTC; CDR3: CASSLTGSVYGYTF; J: TRBJ1-2; D: .; size: .; V: TRBV7-9
DNA: TGTGCCAGCAGCGTCGACAGTGACACAGATACGCAGTATTTT; CDR3: CASSVDSDTDTQYF; J: TRBJ2-3; D: .; size: .; V: TRBV9
DNA: TGTGCCAGCAGTTACCTCAGAACCCAAGAGACCCAGTACTTC; CDR3: CASSYLRTQETQYF; J: TRBJ2-5; D: .; size: .; V: TRBV6-5
DNA: TGTGCCAGCAGCCAACGGGAAGGAGCGGGTGGCTACACCTTC; CDR3: CASSQREGAGGYTF; J: TRBJ1-2; D: .; size: .; V: TRBV4-2
DNA: TGTGCCAGCAGTTACTCGATATCGGACTATGGCTACACCTTC; CDR3: CASSYSISDYGYTF; J: TRBJ1-2; D: .; size: .; V: TRBV6-6
DNA: TGTGCCAGTAGTACCCCCGGGACAGGGGGAGGCGCGAAACTGTTTTTT; CDR3: CASSTPGTGGGAKLFF; J: TRBJ1-4; D: TRBD1; size: .; V: TRBV19
DNA: TGTGCCAGCAGCCTCGCAGTGAACACTGAAGCTTTCTTT; CDR3: CASSLAVNTEAFF; J: TRBJ1-1; D: .; size: .; V: TRBV2
DNA: TGTGCCAGCAGCCCACCTTTTCGTTTAGCTAGCTCCTACAATGAGCAGTTCTTC; CDR3: CASSPPFRLASSYNEQFF; J: TRBJ2-1; D: .; size: few; V: TRBV7-9
DNA: TGCGCCAGCAGCGCGACCACAGGGTACCAAGAGACCCAGTACTTC; CDR3: CASSATTGYQETQYF; J: TRBJ2-5; D: .; size: few; V: TRBV5-1
DNA: TGTGCCAGCAGCAAAGGGACTAGCGGGGGGTACGAGACCCAGTACTTC; CDR3: CASSKGTSGGYETQYF; J: TRBJ2-5; D: TRBD2; size: .; V: TRBV9
DNA: TGTGCCAGCAGTTACTCGACAGGGAGCGAAAAACTGTTTTTT; CDR3: CASSYSTGSEKLFF; J: TRBJ1-4; D: TRBD1; size: .; V: TRBV6-5
DNA: TGTGCCAGCAGTGAAAGACAGGGGGCTGGGAATTCACCCCTCCACTTT; CDR3: CASSERQGAGNSPLHF; J: TRBJ1-6; D: TRBD1; size: once; V: TRBV2
DNA: TGTGCCAGTAGGTCCCCACCGGGACAGGGTAAGACAGATACGCAGTATTTT; CDR3: CASRSPPGQGKTDTQYF; J: TRBJ2-3; D: TRBD1; size: .; V: TRBV19
DNA: TGTGCCAGCAGCCAAGTTGGAGGGGGCGCGGGGATCTACGAGCAGTACTTC; CDR3: CASSQVGGGAGIYEQYF; J: TRBJ2-7; D: .; size: .; V: TRBV4-2
DNA: TGTGCCAGCAGCTTAATCCTAGCGGGGGGGCGAGTCAATGAGCAGTTCTTC; CDR3: CASSLILAGGRVNEQFF; J: TRBJ2-1; D: TRBD2; size: .; V: TRBV13
DNA: TGTGCCAGCTCACCCACAGGGAACACGGCTGAAGCTTTCTTT; CDR3: CASSPTGNTAEAFF; J: TRBJ1-1; D: .; size: .; V: TRBV18
DNA: TGTGCCACTGGGCTGGTTATGAACACTGAAGCTTTCTTT; CDR3: CATGLVMNTEAFF; J: TRBJ1-1; D: .; size: .; V: TRBV10-3
DNA: TGTGCCAGCAGAGGGGCAGACACAGGGGGCTATGGCTACACCTTC; CDR3: CASRGADTGGYGYTF; J: TRBJ1-2; D: TRBD1; size: .; V: TRBV2
DNA: TGTGCTAGTGGTTTGGTTCTGGGACAGCCTGAGGGAAACATTCAGTACTTC; CDR3: CASGLVLGQPEGNIQYF; J: TRBJ2-4; D: TRBD1; size: few; V: TRBV12-5